These 11 T cell receptor beta chains came from one sample sequenced in a study of radiation and T cells in renal cell carcinoma. Profiled with immunoSEQ multiplex PCR; TCRdb holds only in-frame clones, not every one. The sample yields 70,000 or so clones, roughly 82% seen once. Time point in this sample: blood 2 weeks post-SBRT. The treatment was: 15 Gy SBRT to primary tumor, nephrectomy 4 weeks later. This material consisted of blood, taken from a patient whose treatment included radiotherapy and nephrectomy. The receptors shown here come from a man aged 60-69 years with renal cell carcinoma.

The chain couples TRBV2 to TRBJ1-6; D possibly corresponds to TRBD1 (6 bases). In germline, CDR1 is SNHLY, CDR2 FYNNEI. The CDR3 length is 14 residues. The germline V and J ends were trimmed by 7 bases and 9 bases, with 16 bases remaining between them. The CDR3: CASTLRGISSPLHF. The CDR3 DNA follows: TGTGCCAGCACCCTCAGGGGAATCAGTTCACCCCTCCACTTT.

The chain recombines TRBV7-6 with TRBJ2-4; tentatively, D is TRBD1 (6 bases). This CDR3 contains 13 residues. V lost 1 base, J lost 5 bases, and 6 bases lay in between. Germline CDR1 reads SGHVS; CDR2 reads FNYEAQ. This CDR3 reads CASSLGQENIQYF. The CDR3 bases are TGTGCCAGCAGCTTAGGACAGGAAAACATTCAGTACTTC.

This rearrangement joins TRBV4-1 to TRBJ2-3; 9 bases map to TRBD2. The V and J ends lost 0 bases and 8 bases, in that order; junction bases with no gene match: 9. Germline CDR1 MGHRA, CDR2 YSYEKL. The CDR3 consists of 16 residues. The CDR3 nucleotides are TGCGCCAGCAGCCAAGATGGAGCGGGGGGATCGGGTACGCAGTATTTT. Residues: CASSQDGAGGSGTQYF.

V and J are TRBV7-3 and TRBJ2-6; D gene unclear. CDR3 size: 15 residues. The V gene lost 3 bases and the J gene lost 2 bases, with 8 bases spanning the gap. The germline V gene encodes CDR1 SGHTA and CDR2 FQGTGA. Here the CDR3 reads CASSLGNPGANVLTF. The CDR3 coding sequence is TGTGCCAGCAGCTTGGGCAATCCTGGGGCCAACGTCCTGACTTTC.

CDR3 region: CASTWGVADSYEQYF. The CDR3 DNA sequence: TGTGCCAGCACTTGGGGCGTAGCGGACTCCTACGAGCAGTACTTC. V gene TRBV28 combines with J gene TRBJ2-7; TRBD2 is a possible D gene (6 bases). The germline V gene has CDR1 MDHEN and CDR2 SYDVKM. Trimming cost V 7 bases and J 0 bases, with 16 bases left between them. This CDR3 is 15 amino acids long.

The gene calls are TRBV10-3 and TRBJ2-1; TRBD2 agrees at 14 bases. V lost 11 bases to trimming and J lost 5 bases; unmatched junction nucleotides: 14. The CDR3 is 17 residues long. Germline CDR1 reads ENHRY; CDR2 reads SYGVKD. Here the CDR3 DNA reads TGTGCCGCCTCGCCGGGACTAGCGGGAGAATCTAACAATGAGCAGTTCTTC. Its protein is CAASPGLAGESNNEQFF.

The chain has TRBV11-2 and TRBJ2-5, with a possible D match to TRBD1 (5 bases). CDR1 and CDR2 from the germline V gene are SGHAT and FQNNGV. V gave up 3 bases and J gave up 5 bases, with 13 bases separating them. The CDR3 is 14 residues long. The CDR3 bases are TGTGCCAGCAGCTTTGTGACAGATGGGGAGACCCAGTACTTC. Translation: CASSFVTDGETQYF.

This clone occurred a few times. The chain couples TRBV19 to TRBJ2-1, with 7 positions matching TRBD2. This CDR3 is 17 amino acids long. The junction had 16 bases not matched to a gene; V was cut back by 7 bases and J by 4 bases. CDR1 LNHDA and CDR2 SQIVND come from the germline V gene (reference sequence). In nucleotides, the CDR3 is TGTGCCAGTACCCCGCCGGGGGGTGCAGCGGGATACAATGAGCAGTTCTTC. Amino acid sequence: CASTPPGGAAGYNEQFF.

The V and J genes are TRBV11-2 and TRBJ2-7; D remains ambiguous. Germline lookup yields CDR1 SGHAT and CDR2 FQNNGV. The CDR3 is made up of 12 amino acids. The V end lost 5 bases, the J end lost 7 bases, and 12 bases lay between the germline ends. The CDR3 DNA reads as TGTGCCAGCAGCCCAGTGGCAGAAGAGCAGTACTTC. Translated, it gives CASSPVAEEQYF.

This chain uses TRBV4-2 with TRBJ2-2; the D gene is possibly TRBD2 (5 bases). With 0 bases removed from V and 3 bases from J, the gap between germline ends came to 8 bases. The CDR3 contains 15 residues. Germline values: CDR1 LGHNA, CDR2 YNFKEQ. The CDR3 nucleotides read TGTGCCAGCAGCCAAGAGCGAGGGTACACCGGGGAGCTGTTTTTT. This translates into CASSQERGYTGELFF.

This clone came up a few times. V gene TRBV4-1 combines with J gene TRBJ2-3, with TRBD2 matching 9 bases. The V gene end was trimmed by 0 bases and the J gene end by 4 bases; junction bases not matched to a gene: 8. Germline V lookup: CDR1 MGHRA, CDR2 YSYEKL. This CDR3 has 17 amino acids. Here the CDR3 reads CASSQDSAGGGADTQYF. CDR3 DNA: TGCGCCAGCAGCCAAGACTCGGCGGGAGGGGGGGCAGATACGCAGTATTTT.